These T cell receptor beta chains were read from a single sample in a study of identical twins. One entry per CDR3 protein, called by TCRdb with MiXCR from the 5' RACE reads. This sample has 300,000 to 400,000 distinct CDR3 sequences, with about 12% found just once. The data also belong to a second study, concerning yellow fever vaccine responses in identical twins.

Sequencing input: CD8+ T cells sorted from blood. These receptors were obtained from a young woman in good health. CDR3s include the opening cysteine and the closing phenylalanine or tryptophan. The order of the fields is clone size, V gene, D gene, J gene, CDR3 DNA, CDR3 protein. A D gene is named only where the DNA matches it firmly. Clone size is shown for a subset of rows, as once, few, many or a class of expanded clone.

abundance: few; v_gene: TRBV27; d_gene: TRBD2; j_gene: TRBJ2-7; CDR3nt: TGTGCCAGCAGTCCAACAGCGGGAGGGCCTTCCTACGAGCAGTACTTC; CDR3aa: CASSPTAGGPSYEQYF
abundance: -; v_gene: TRBV28; d_gene: -; j_gene: TRBJ2-1; CDR3nt: TGTGCCAGCAGTTTCTCTAGCCCCTACAATGAGCAGTTCTTC; CDR3aa: CASSFSSPYNEQFF
abundance: few; v_gene: TRBV27; d_gene: TRBD2; j_gene: TRBJ2-3; CDR3nt: TGTGCCAGCAGTCCCGGGACTAGCGGGGCTAGCACAGATACGCAGTATTTT; CDR3aa: CASSPGTSGASTDTQYF
abundance: few; v_gene: TRBV28; d_gene: -; j_gene: TRBJ1-1; CDR3nt: TGTGCCAGCGAGGACGGATTCATGAACACTGAAGCTTTCTTT; CDR3aa: CASEDGFMNTEAFF
abundance: -; v_gene: TRBV10-3; d_gene: TRBD1; j_gene: TRBJ2-7; CDR3nt: TGTGCCATTGGCCGACAGGGAAACATCGACGAGCAGTACTTC; CDR3aa: CAIGRQGNIDEQYF
abundance: many; v_gene: TRBV6-2/TRBV6-3; d_gene: TRBD2; j_gene: TRBJ2-1; CDR3nt: TGTGCCAGCAGTTACGGGCTAGCGGGAGATGTGGATGAGCAGTTCTTC; CDR3aa: CASSYGLAGDVDEQFF
abundance: few; v_gene: TRBV20-1; d_gene: -; j_gene: TRBJ2-2; CDR3nt: TGCAGTGCCAGGGCTTCTCCGAACACCGGGGAGCTGTTTTTT; CDR3aa: CSARASPNTGELFF
abundance: many; v_gene: TRBV10-3; d_gene: TRBD1; j_gene: TRBJ1-1; CDR3nt: TGTGCCATCAGTGAGCCGACAGGGGTGAAGACTGAAGCTTTCTTT; CDR3aa: CAISEPTGVKTEAFF
abundance: -; v_gene: TRBV24-1; d_gene: TRBD1; j_gene: TRBJ2-2; CDR3nt: TGTGCCACCAGTGACCGGACAGGGGCGAACACCGGGGAGCTGTTTTTT; CDR3aa: CATSDRTGANTGELFF
abundance: few; v_gene: TRBV28; d_gene: -; j_gene: TRBJ2-3; CDR3nt: TGTGCCAGCAGTTCCATGGCCGGTAGCACAGATACGCAGTATTTT; CDR3aa: CASSSMAGSTDTQYF
abundance: once; v_gene: TRBV11-2; d_gene: -; j_gene: TRBJ2-5; CDR3nt: TGTGCCAGCAGCGCTCTCGGGGCCCTTAGGACCCAGTACTTC; CDR3aa: CASSALGALRTQYF
abundance: few; v_gene: TRBV13; d_gene: -; j_gene: TRBJ1-2; CDR3nt: TGTGCCAGCGCTCGAGGGAACTATGGCTACACCTTC; CDR3aa: CASARGNYGYTF
abundance: many; v_gene: TRBV4-1; d_gene: -; j_gene: TRBJ2-1; CDR3nt: TGCGCCAGCAGCCCAACTACACCCGGGACCACCTACAATGAGCAGTTCTTC; CDR3aa: CASSPTTPGTTYNEQFF
abundance: -; v_gene: TRBV5-7; d_gene: TRBD1; j_gene: TRBJ2-2; CDR3nt: TGTGCCAGCAGCTGCCGGACAGGGGAGTACACCGGGGAGCTGTTTTTT; CDR3aa: CASSCRTGEYTGELFF
abundance: -; v_gene: TRBV20-1; d_gene: TRBD2; j_gene: TRBJ2-3; CDR3nt: TGCAGTGCTAGAGCTCAGTTTGAAGCGGGGGCCCCTCACACAGATACGCAGTATTTT; CDR3aa: CSARAQFEAGAPHTDTQYF
abundance: few; v_gene: TRBV5-5; d_gene: -; j_gene: TRBJ2-7; CDR3nt: TGTGCCAGCAGCTTGCGCACAGAGAATATCTACGAGCAGTACTTC; CDR3aa: CASSLRTENIYEQYF
abundance: -; v_gene: TRBV28; d_gene: TRBD1; j_gene: TRBJ2-3; CDR3nt: TGTGCCAGCAGTTTAGACAGGGGGTTTGATACGCAGTATTTT; CDR3aa: CASSLDRGFDTQYF
abundance: -; v_gene: TRBV19; d_gene: TRBD1; j_gene: TRBJ1-1; CDR3nt: TGTGCCTGCACAGGGGGGGAGTCAGCTTTCTTT; CDR3aa: CACTGGESAFF